The clone carrying this T cell receptor (beta chain) was counted a single time. This entry belongs to a study of blood T cell repertoires in COVID-19. V was clipped by 1 base and J by 1 base, with 15 bases between them. The CDR3 runs to 17 residues. CDR1 and CDR2 (germline): SGHNT, YENEEA. Profiled with immunoSEQ multiplex PCR; TCRdb holds only in-frame clones, not every one. The table lists roughly 59,000 clones, around four fifths of them singletons. What was sequenced was peripheral blood. The chain links TRBV11-3 to TRBJ2-3; TRBD2 is a possible D gene (6 bases). This clonotype was obtained from a man older than 75 with acute or convalescent COVID-19. For the CDR3, the DNA is TGTGCCAGCAGCTTAGGAAGGCGGGGCATTCGCACAGATACGCAGTATTTT. It specifies CASSLGRRGIRTDTQYF.